This T cell receptor (beta chain) originates from a study of blood T cell repertoires in COVID-19. Across the whole study: Samples came from the United States, Italy and Spain, spanning acute and convalescent COVID-19. T cells, B-cell-depleted T cells, or PBMCs supplied cDNA or gDNA.

Study processing details: Estimated nucleated cell counts came from reference gene primer amplification. Method: immunoSEQ multiplex PCR; TCRdb's copy keeps in-frame clones and lacks some. V and J calls and clone size are copied from that table; D and trimming were computed from the DNA. The sample contains some 87,000 clones, 87% of which appear only once. The CDR3 is 14 residues long. V lost 5 bases to trimming and J lost 4 bases, with 12 bases between them. Germline V gene lookup returns CDR1 SGHTS and CDR2 YDEGEE. This sequence joins TRBV5-8 and TRBJ2-2, with D tentatively TRBD2 (6 bases). The material sequenced was peripheral blood. This clonotype was sampled from a human donor in a cohort sampled during active COVID-19. The CDR3 coding sequence is TGTGCCAGCAGGTGGGGAGGTGTCACCGGGGAGCTGTTTTTT. This sequence encodes CASRWGGVTGELFF.